The 27 T cell receptor beta chains in this list originate from one sample, sequenced in a study of OX40 agonist ivuxolimab in advanced cancers. The table came from immunoSEQ multiplex PCR; TCRdb's copy has only in-frame clones and leaves some out. Among approximately 50,000 clones listed, 70% to 85% were seen once. The sample consisted of CD4+ or CD8+ T cells sorted from blood, taken in a trial of the OX40 agonist ivuxolimab. The receptor source for this set is an adult with an advanced solid tumor such as melanoma, head and neck, liver or kidney cancer.

Only a few counts were recorded for this clone. The V call is TRBV2, the J call TRBJ1-6, with D unclear. The CDR3 is 13 amino acids. The germline V gene has CDR1 SNHLY and CDR2 FYNNEI. The V end lost 5 bases, the J end lost 7 bases, and 9 bases lay between the germline ends. The CDR3 sequence is CASSPTANSPLHF. The CDR3 DNA follows: TGTGCCAGCAGTCCGACGGCCAATTCACCCCTCCACTTT.

This rearrangement joins TRBV27 to TRBJ1-2, with D uncertain. The CDR3 is made up of 13 amino acids. Trimming took 4 bases from V and 2 from J, leaving 8 bases between them. Germline-derived CDR1 and CDR2 are MNHEY and SMNVEV (reference sequence). DNA for the CDR3: TGTGCCAGCAGTTCCACAAGGAACTATGGCTACACCTTC. It translates to CASSSTRNYGYTF.

The chain links TRBV9 to TRBJ1-2; a weak D match, TRBD1 (6 bases). The CDR3 is 14 amino acids. Germline CDR1 reads SGDLS; CDR2 reads YYNGEE. Trimming removed 1 base at V and 6 bases at J, with 13 bases between. The CDR3 region has the DNA TGTGCCAGCAGCGTATCCCAGGGGAGGAATGGCTACACCTTC. Amino acid sequence: CASSVSQGRNGYTF.

The rearrangement links TRBV9 to TRBJ1-1; the D is unclear. CDR1 is SGDLS and CDR2 is YYNGEE in the germline V gene. Trimming removed 0 bases at V and 7 bases at J, with 19 bases between. The CDR3 spans 16 residues. In DNA, the CDR3 is TGTGCCAGCAGCGTAGCACCTATCGCAGGAGTACATGAAGCTTTCTTT. Translation gives CASSVAPIAGVHEAFF.

In DNA form, the CDR3 reads TGTGCCGCGATCGACGGCACCAGGGATACGCAGTATTTT. Protein: CAAIDGTRDTQYF. This chain uses TRBV27 with TRBJ2-3; D unclear. The germline V and J ends were trimmed by 11 bases and 6 bases, with 18 bases remaining between them. Per the germline V gene, CDR1 is MNHEY and CDR2 is SMNVEV (reference sequence). This CDR3 contains 13 residues.

The gene calls are TRBV5-8 and TRBJ2-7; 11 bases agree with TRBD2. Losses at the gene ends were 4 bases for V and 6 bases for J; bases not matched to a gene: 6. The CDR3 is made up of 14 amino acids. Per the germline V gene, CDR1 is SGHTS and CDR2 is YDEGEE. CDR3 coding DNA: TGTGCCAGCAGCAGATCCGGGACTAGCGGCGAGCAGTACTTC. Amino acid sequence: CASSRSGTSGEQYF.

This clone turned up a few times. This chain uses TRBV6-5 with TRBJ2-7, with D uncertain. The ends were cut back, 0 bases at V and 0 bases at J, with 9 bases in the middle. The CDR3 covers 15 residues. CDR1 and CDR2 (germline): MNHEY, SVGAGI. CDR3 nucleotide sequence: TGTGCCAGCAGTTACTCGATGGGGAACTCCTACGAGCAGTACTTC. Translation gives CASSYSMGNSYEQYF.

V and J are TRBV2 and TRBJ2-2; D call uncertain. V gave up 4 bases and J gave up 1 base, with 7 bases separating them. The CDR3 length is 14 residues. Germline assignment: CDR1 SNHLY and CDR2 FYNNEI. CDR3: CASSGLRNTGELFF. CDR3 nucleotide sequence: TGTGCCAGCAGTGGTCTCCGGAACACCGGGGAGCTGTTTTTT. The full variable domain, its missing parts supplied by reference TRBV2 and TRBJ2-2, is EPEVTQTPSHQVTQMGQEVILRCVPISNHLYFYWYRQILGQKVEFLVSFYNNEISEKSEIFDDQFSVERPDGSNFTLKIRSTKLEDSAMYFCASSGLRNTGELFFGEGSRLTVL.

The chain has TRBV6-5 and TRBJ2-7; the D gene is possibly TRBD1 (6 bases). Germline assignment: CDR1 MNHEY and CDR2 SVGAGI. The CDR3 totals 14 residues. V lost 5 bases to trimming and J lost 6 bases, with 17 bases between them. CDR3 sequence: CASSPTGNKLEQYF. The CDR3 DNA sequence: TGTGCCAGCAGTCCCACAGGGAACAAGCTCGAGCAGTACTTC.

The CDR3 protein is CASNKDPSGANVLTF. The DNA for the CDR3 is TGTGCCAGTAACAAGGACCCCTCTGGGGCCAACGTCCTGACTTTC. This chain uses TRBV19 with TRBJ2-6; D is unresolved. CDR3 length: 15 amino acids. Germline V gives CDR1 LNHDA, CDR2 SQIVND (reference sequence). Trimming removed 7 bases from V and 0 bases from J, with 10 bases in between.

The chain links TRBV5-1 to TRBJ1-1; D is perhaps TRBD1 (6 bases). The germline gives CDR1 SGHRS, CDR2 YFSETQ. The CDR3 length is 16 residues. V was shortened by 0 bases and J by 1 base, with 13 bases between the two germline ends. The CDR3 nucleotides read TGCGCCAGCAGCTTGGAATCGCCGGGACAGAACACTGAAGCTTTCTTT. This encodes CASSLESPGQNTEAFF.

V is TRBV5-3 and J is TRBJ2-3; D is perhaps TRBD1 (6 bases). TRBV5-3 has ORF status, its function being uncertain. The CDR3 is 14 residues long. With 8 bases removed from V and 0 bases from J, the gap between germline ends came to 13 bases. The CDR3 protein is CASRGGPSTDTQYF. The CDR3 bases are TGTGCCAGCAGGGGCGGACCTAGCACAGATACGCAGTATTTT.

The chain combines TRBV9 with TRBJ2-2; weak D call: TRBD1 (5 bases). This CDR3 has 17 residues. V lost 3 bases and J 0 bases, leaving 15 bases between the germline ends. Germline CDR1 reads SGDLS; CDR2 reads YYNGEE. In DNA, the CDR3 is TGTGCCAGCAGCGATCCAGGGATGGTGGCGAACACCGGGGAGCTGTTTTTT. Amino acids: CASSDPGMVANTGELFF.

The V call is TRBV11-3, the J call TRBJ2-3, with D possibly matching TRBD2 (6 bases). The CDR3 totals 19 residues. V lost 5 bases to trimming and J lost 0 bases, with 24 bases between them. The V gene's germline CDR1 is SGHNT and CDR2 YENEEA. The CDR3 region has the DNA TGTGCCAGCAGCCCTGGAGGGGTCATCGACACAGGAAGCACAGATACGCAGTATTTT. Protein sequence: CASSPGGVIDTGSTDTQYF.

This clone was detected only once. V is TRBV6-1 and J is TRBJ2-4, with a possible D match to TRBD1 (6 bases). Trimming took 4 bases from V and 0 from J, leaving 10 bases between them. This CDR3 contains 15 residues. Germline V gene lookup returns CDR1 MNHNS and CDR2 SASEGT. The DNA of the CDR3 is TGTGCCAGCAGTGCGGACAGACTAGCCAAAAACATTCAGTACTTC. It specifies CASSADRLAKNIQYF.

This clone was picked up one time. This chain connects TRBV4-2 to TRBJ2-7; 8 bases are a match to TRBD1. In germline, CDR1 is LGHNA, CDR2 YNFKEQ. With V trimmed by 8 bases and J by 1 base, 10 bases remained unmatched. The CDR3 extends over 15 amino acids. The CDR3 protein is CASRPRGQGSYEQYF. The CDR3 DNA reads as TGTGCCAGCCGGCCGCGAGGACAGGGATCCTACGAGCAGTACTTC.

The DNA for the CDR3 is TGTGCCAGCTCACCCCCAACGGTTGAAGCTTTCTTT. Its translation is CASSPPTVEAFF. J is TRBJ1-1 and V is TRBV18; no clear D gene. The V gene lost 3 bases and the J gene lost 7 bases, with 9 bases spanning the gap. Germline lookup yields CDR1 KGHSH and CDR2 LQKENI. The CDR3 contains 12 residues.

The rearrangement links TRBV2 to TRBJ2-5; the D gene could be TRBD1 or TRBD2 (5 bases each). This CDR3 is built from 12 residues. Germline CDR1 SNHLY, CDR2 FYNNEI. The CDR3 here is CAARGDPETQYF. For the CDR3, the DNA is TGTGCGGCGCGAGGGGATCCGGAGACCCAGTACTTC. The complete variable domain, with remaining parts taken from reference TRBV2 and TRBJ2-5, reads EPEVTQTPSHQVTQMGQEVILRCVPISNHLYFYWYRQILGQKVEFLVSFYNNEISEKSEIFDDQFSVERPDGSNFTLKIRSTKLEDSAMYFCAARGDPETQYFGPGTRLLVL.

The V gene is TRBV6-1, the J gene TRBJ2-5; TRBD2 is a possible D gene (7 bases). Germline V gene sequence: CDR1 MNHNS, CDR2 SASEGT. The CDR3 loop spans 16 amino acids. Trimming took 0 bases from V and 5 from J, leaving 16 bases between them. As DNA, the CDR3 is TGTGCCAGCAGTGAAGCGGAGGGGGGGCTCCCTGAGACCCAGTACTTC. This translates into CASSEAEGGLPETQYF.

V usage is TRBV6-1 and J usage is TRBJ2-1, with D maybe TRBD1 (7 bases). Germline V gene lookup returns CDR1 MNHNS and CDR2 SASEGT. V gave up 7 bases and J gave up 7 bases, with 14 bases separating them. The CDR3 covers 13 residues. CDR3 amino acids: CASMISGGNEQFF. Written as DNA, the CDR3 is TGTGCCAGCATGATATCAGGGGGGAATGAGCAGTTCTTC.

The chain combines TRBV5-8 with TRBJ2-5, with 9 bases lining up with TRBD1. This CDR3 is 15 amino acids long. CDR1 and CDR2 from the germline V gene are SGHTS and YDEGEE. The junction had 7 bases not matched to a gene; V was cut back by 3 bases and J by 4 bases. The DNA of the CDR3 is TGTGCCAGCAGCTCCGGGACAGGGAATGGAGAGACCCAGTACTTC. It is translated as CASSSGTGNGETQYF.

This chain uses TRBV10-3 with TRBJ1-1, with D tentatively TRBD1 (5 bases). CDR3 length: 18 amino acids. V was trimmed by 0 bases and J by 4 bases, leaving 21 bases between them. CDR1 is ENHRY and CDR2 is SYGVKD in the germline V gene. CDR3 sequence reads: CAISESPSGRGRGTEAFF. The CDR3 coding sequence is TGTGCCATCAGTGAGTCGCCATCCGGAAGGGGACGGGGCACTGAAGCTTTCTTT.

V gene TRBV5-6 combines with J gene TRBJ1-5, with D perhaps matching TRBD1 (5 bases). Per germline, CDR1 SGHDT and CDR2 YYEEEE. This CDR3 spans 16 amino acids. With 4 bases removed from V and 0 bases from J, the gap between germline ends came to 14 bases. The CDR3, as DNA: TGTGCCAGCAGCCTATGGACACCTTATAGCAATCAGCCCCAGCATTTT. Encoded protein: CASSLWTPYSNQPQHF. The full variable domain, in which reference TRBV5-6 and TRBJ1-5 provide the parts outside the CDR3, is DAGVTQSPTHLIKTRGQQVTLRCSPKSGHDTVSWYQQALGQGPQFIFQYYEEEERQRGNFPDRFSGHQFPNYSSELNVNALLLGDSALYLCASSLWTPYSNQPQHFGDGTRLSIL.

V usage is TRBV30 and J usage is TRBJ2-5; the D gene could be TRBD1 or TRBD2 (5 bases each). The CDR3 has 12 amino acids. The germline V gene has CDR1 GTSNPN and CDR2 SVGIG (reference sequence). V dropped 2 bases and J dropped 5 bases, with 9 bases sitting between them. The CDR3 sequence: CAWSTGAETQYF. The CDR3 bases are TGTGCCTGGAGTACCGGGGCGGAGACCCAGTACTTC.

The genes are TRBV7-8 and TRBJ1-5; a weak D match, TRBD1 (5 bases). Trimming removed 5 bases at V and 6 bases at J, with 14 bases between. CDR1 is SGHVS and CDR2 is FQNEAQ in the germline V gene. This CDR3 contains 14 residues. The CDR3 DNA follows: TGTGCCAGCAGCCCCGCCAGGGTATCTCAGCCCCAGCATTTT. Translating it yields CASSPARVSQPQHF.

V is TRBV7-2 and J is TRBJ2-1; 8 bases align to TRBD2. CDR3 size: 17 residues. In germline, CDR1 is SGHTA, CDR2 FQGNSA. The J segment lost 5 bases and the V segment lost 0 bases, leaving 9 bases of the junction unmatched. In DNA, the CDR3 is TGTGCCAGCAGCTTAGCGGTTTTGGCTAGCGGGCACAATGAGCAGTTCTTC. Translation: CASSLAVLASGHNEQFF. The full variable domain, with the rest looked up from reference TRBV7-2 and TRBJ2-1, is GAGVSQSPSNKVTEKGKDVELRCDPISGHTALYWYRQSLGQGLEFLIYFQGNSAPDKSGLPSDRFSAERTGGSVSTLTIQRTQQEDSAVYLCASSLAVLASGHNEQFFGPGTRLTVL.

This clone was picked up one time. The junction differs from germline at one of its ends, possibly a read error. The chain is built from TRBV9 and TRBJ2-3; D is perhaps TRBD1 (5 bases). Per germline, CDR1 SGDLS and CDR2 YYNGEE. The CDR3 is 15 amino acids. As DNA, the CDR3 is TGTGCCAGCAGCGTAGAAGGACATCCCACAGGTACGCAGTATTTT. Encoded protein: CASSVEGHPTGTQYF. The whole variable domain, remainder taken from reference TRBV9 and TRBJ2-3, is DSGVTQTPKHLITATGQRVTLRCSPRSGDLSVYWYQQSLDQGLQFLIQYYNGEERAKGNILERFSAQQFPDLHSELNLSSLELGDSALYFCASSVEGHPTGTQYFGPGTRLTVL.